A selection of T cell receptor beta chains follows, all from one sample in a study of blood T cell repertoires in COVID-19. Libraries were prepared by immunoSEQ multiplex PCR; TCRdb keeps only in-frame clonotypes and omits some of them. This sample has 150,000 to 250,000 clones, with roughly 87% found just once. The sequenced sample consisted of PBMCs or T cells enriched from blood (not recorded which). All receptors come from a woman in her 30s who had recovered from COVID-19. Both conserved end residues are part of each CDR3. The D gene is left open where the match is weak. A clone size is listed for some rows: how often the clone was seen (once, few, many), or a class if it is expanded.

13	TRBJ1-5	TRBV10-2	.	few	CATRKEDYQPQHF	TGCGCCACCCGAAAGGAGGATTATCAGCCCCAGCATTTT
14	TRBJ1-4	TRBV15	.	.	CATSLLTGMEKLFF	TGTGCCACCAGCCTCCTTACAGGGATGGAAAAACTGTTTTTT
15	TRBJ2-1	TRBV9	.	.	CASSVDPSGLDEQFF	TGTGCCAGCAGCGTAGATCCCTCAGGGCTGGATGAGCAGTTCTTC
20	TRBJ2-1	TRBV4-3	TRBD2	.	CASSQDWGSGRPSSYNEQFF	TGCGCCAGCAGCCAAGATTGGGGAAGCGGGAGGCCCAGCTCCTACAATGAGCAGTTCTTC
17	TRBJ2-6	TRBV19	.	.	CASTIGGLSSGANVLTF	TGTGCCAGTACCATAGGTGGGCTCAGCTCTGGGGCCAACGTCCTGACTTTC
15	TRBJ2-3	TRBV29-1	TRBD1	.	CSVNTGTASTDTQYF	TGCAGCGTAAACACCGGGACAGCTAGCACAGATACGCAGTATTTT
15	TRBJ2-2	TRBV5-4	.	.	CASSSIDRAPGELFF	TGTGCCAGCAGCTCCATCGACAGAGCCCCCGGGGAGCTGTTTTTT
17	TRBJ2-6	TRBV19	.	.	CASSVGVGRSGANVLTF	TGTGCCAGTAGTGTCGGGGTGGGGAGGTCTGGGGCCAACGTCCTGACTTTC
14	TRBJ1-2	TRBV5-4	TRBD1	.	CASSLGTGNYGYTF	TGTGCCAGCAGCTTAGGGACAGGGAACTATGGCTACACCTTC
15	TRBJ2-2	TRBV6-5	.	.	CASSRTGLNTGELFF	TGTGCCAGCAGCCGTACGGGACTCAACACCGGGGAGCTGTTTTTT
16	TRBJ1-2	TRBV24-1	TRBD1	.	CATSEPTGSRDYGYTF	TGTGCCACCAGTGAACCGACAGGGTCTAGAGACTATGGCTACACCTTC
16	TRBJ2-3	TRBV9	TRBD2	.	CASSVAGTSFSDTQYF	TGTGCCAGCAGCGTAGCTGGGACTAGCTTTTCGGATACGCAGTATTTT
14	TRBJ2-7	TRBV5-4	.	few	CASSSQTGGYEQYF	TGTGCCAGCAGCTCCCAGACAGGAGGTTACGAGCAGTACTTC
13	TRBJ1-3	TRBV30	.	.	CAWRGGIGNTIYF	TGTGCCTGGAGAGGAGGAATCGGAAACACCATATATTTT
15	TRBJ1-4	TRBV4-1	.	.	CASSQDRSTNEKLFF	TGCGCCAGCAGCCAAGACCGGTCTACTAATGAAAAACTGTTTTTT
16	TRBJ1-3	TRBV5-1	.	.	CASSLTPQGPGNTIYF	TGCGCCAGCAGCTTGACCCCACAGGGCCCTGGAAACACCATATATTTT
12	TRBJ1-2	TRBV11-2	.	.	CASSLTDYGYTF	TGTGCCAGCAGCTTGACAGACTATGGCTACACCTTC
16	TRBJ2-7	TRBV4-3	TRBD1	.	CASSQDGDRQINPPDF	TGCGCCAGCAGCCAAGATGGGGACAGGCAGATTAACCCCCCGGACTTC
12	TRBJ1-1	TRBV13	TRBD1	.	CASSLQGVSAFF	TGTGCCAGCAGCTTACAGGGGGTGAGTGCTTTCTTT
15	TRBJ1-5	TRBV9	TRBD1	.	CASSVGQGVGQPQHF	TGTGCCAGCAGCGTCGGACAGGGGGTCGGGCAGCCCCAGCATTTT
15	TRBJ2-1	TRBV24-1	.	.	CATSDYDSSYNEQFF	TGTGCCACCAGTGATTATGATAGCTCCTACAATGAGCAGTTCTTC
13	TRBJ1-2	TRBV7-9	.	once	CASSFEQGPGYTF	TGTGCCAGCAGCTTTGAGCAGGGGCCCGGCTACACCTTC
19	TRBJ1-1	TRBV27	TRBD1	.	CASRQYRTGTGYLNTEAFF	TGTGCCAGCCGACAATATAGAACCGGGACAGGGTACTTGAACACTGAAGCTTTCTTT
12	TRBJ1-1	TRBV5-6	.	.	CASSLRGNEAFF	TGTGCCAGCAGCTTGAGGGGCAACGAAGCTTTCTTT
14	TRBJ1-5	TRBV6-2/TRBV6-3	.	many	CASSYSRSNQPQHF	TGTGCCAGCAGTTACTCCCGGAGCAATCAGCCCCAGCATTTT
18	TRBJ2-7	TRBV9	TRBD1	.	CASSVGGTGTLFSYEQYF	TGTGCCAGCAGCGTAGGGGGGACAGGGACCCTTTTCTCCTACGAGCAGTACTTC